This T cell receptor beta chain is drawn from a study of T cell responses to AZD1222 COVID-19 vaccine. Sequencing was performed with immunoSEQ multiplex PCR; in TCRdb, only in-frame clones are kept and a portion is missing. This sample has about 59,000 clones, with 89% found just once. V dropped 4 bases and J dropped 10 bases, with 14 bases sitting between them. Looked up from germline, CDR1 is SGHTA and CDR2 is FQGNSA. The CDR3 totals 14 residues. The sequence derives from an adult who received the AZD1222 COVID-19 vaccine. Sequencing was performed on peripheral blood, taken 28 days after the second AZD1222 dose. The rearrangement joins TRBV7-2 to TRBJ1-6; D might be TRBD1 (6 bases). CDR3: CASSSQGGGSPLHF. CDR3 nucleotides: TGTGCCAGCAGCTCACAGGGCGGCGGGTCACCCCTCCACTTT.